Listed below are T cell receptor beta chains from one sample, sequenced in a study of PD-1 blockade in classical Hodgkin lymphoma. Repertoires were generated with immunoSEQ multiplex PCR, while TCRdb's copy carries only in-frame clones and drops some. The data show about 15,000 clones, approximately 80% seen once. Sequences were derived from peripheral blood mononuclear cells (PBMCs), sampled before the second cycle of nivolumab. The source of these receptors is a human donor with classical Hodgkin lymphoma. The CDR3 runs from the conserved cysteine through the conserved F or W. Each record gives: CDR3 length, V gene, CDR3 protein.

13 | TRBV29-1 | CSEKKEGSGEAFF
16 | TRBV7-3 | CASSLTGTSGHNEQFF
15 | TRBV6-6 | CASSYPRGMNTEAFF
17 | TRBV2 | CASSELAGREGNTEAFF
15 | TRBV28 | CASSFRRDSTDTQYF
14 | TRBV6-1 | CASSDATSGNEQFF
12 | TRBV6-5 | CASRADNYGYTF
16 | TRBV18 | CASSKAGQKNNQPQHF
15 | TRBV5-1 | CASSPAQETNTEAFF
12 | TRBV14 | CASSPSSDTQYF
17 | TRBV9 | CASSVGFRGDRWTEAFF
15 | TRBV9 | CASSPPTLGGNTIYF
16 | TRBV10-3 | CAISEPRGVTTDTQYF
11 | TRBV18 | CASSPGTEIYF
15 | TRBV5-4 | CASSRGPGTNYGYTF
15 | TRBV9 | CASSVGFLSSNEQFF
15 | TRBV6-1 | CASSEAEGTASGYTF
13 | TRBV5-1 | CASSDSFPGRLIF
16 | TRBV9 | CASSGGSPTGANVLTF
15 | TRBV27 | CASSLSATGVNEQYF
12 | TRBV19 | CASSPDPGELFF
15 | TRBV9 | CASSVWTGRTGELFF
14 | TRBV9 | CASSVVAQNNEQFF
14 | TRBV7-8 | CASSLVPSTDTQYF
12 | TRBV10-3 | CAISAGTDTQYF
12 | TRBV6-1 | CASSEWDDEQYF
13 | TRBV6-5 | CASSLTGAQPQHF
15 | TRBV4-1 | CASSQEQLAGREQYF
16 | TRBV11-2 | CASSFDGARGSTEAFF
16 | TRBV4-2 | CASSQGASGRSYEQYF
15 | TRBV10-1 | CASSESGLFSDTQYF
19 | TRBV7-9 | CASSSPWTGDGLHVYGYTF
13 | TRBV5-6 | CASSGTEGSPLHF